The 2 T cell receptor beta chains below come from one sample, sequenced in a study of T cell repertoires in cytomegalovirus infection. What these receptors recognize is not known. TCRdb redid the calling of the reads with MiXCR, one entry per CDR3 protein. The repertoire consists of roughly 990,000 distinct CDR3 sequences, with about a third occurring once and the leading ten covering about 14%. Here the sequenced sample was cultured CD8+ T cells from PBMCs, taken from culture after CMV antigen stimulation. These receptors originate from a human donor in good health (CMV status not recorded). Some clones in this sample may be carry-over from other donors' samples.

The table lists this clonotype with a few counts. The DNA for the CDR3 is TGTGCCAGCAGCTTCCCCCGCGGAGAGACCCAGTACTTC. As protein: CASSFPRGETQYF. The chain recombines TRBV11-2 with TRBJ2-5, with D hard to call. This CDR3 contains 13 residues. Germline CDR1 reads SGHAT; CDR2 reads FQNNGV. V dropped 3 bases and J dropped 4 bases, with 9 bases sitting between them.

This chain joins TRBV6-1 and TRBJ1-2, with TRBD1 identical over 7 bases. The CDR3 spans 15 residues. Losses at the gene ends were 2 bases for V and 2 bases for J; bases not matched to a gene: 5. Germline V gene sequence: CDR1 MNHNS, CDR2 SASEGT. CDR3 amino acids: CASSERRTGNYGYTF. The CDR3 DNA reads as TGTGCCAGCAGTGAAAGGAGGACAGGAAACTATGGCTACACCTTC.